The 18 T cell receptor beta chains below were found in one sample sequenced in a study of blood T cells in healthy people across ages. A second PCR, run for about 6 to 11 cycles, used a sample-barcoded 5' primer plus a J-beta primer mix. A single record per CDR3 protein comes from TCRdb applying MiXCR to the 5' RACE reads. This table has around 500,000 distinct CDR3 sequences, roughly 48% appearing once. Sample: blood. These receptor sequences come from a man aged 80 or over in good health.

V usage is TRBV7-2 and J usage is TRBJ2-1; the match to TRBD2 covers 8 bases. The CDR3 consists of 16 residues. V was pared by 4 bases and J by 4 bases, with 9 bases of the junction left unmatched. Germline CDR1 SGHTA, CDR2 FQGNSA. This CDR3 is CASSSQTSGAYNEQFF. CDR3 DNA: TGTGCCAGCAGCTCCCAAACTAGCGGAGCTTACAATGAGCAGTTCTTC.

The V call is TRBV7-9, the J call TRBJ1-5; a weak D match, TRBD1 (5 bases). Looked up from germline, CDR1 is SEHNR and CDR2 is FQNEAQ (reference sequence). The CDR3 has 12 amino acids. Trimming pared 7 bases from V and 5 bases from J, leaving 9 bases between. The CDR3 here is CASTRGDQPQHF. CDR3 bases: TGTGCCAGCACTCGGGGGGATCAGCCCCAGCATTTT. Using reference TRBV7-9 and TRBJ1-5 for the parts outside the CDR3, the full variable domain is DTGVSQNPRHKITKRGQNVTFRCDPISEHNRLYWYRQTLGQGPEFLTYFQNEAQLEKSRLLSDRFSAERPKGSFSTLEIQRTEQGDSAMYLCASTRGDQPQHFGDGTRLSIL.

The V and J genes are TRBV7-2 and TRBJ2-5, with D possibly matching TRBD2 (6 bases). V was trimmed by 5 bases and J by 2 bases, leaving 18 bases between them. This CDR3 contains 16 residues. Germline loops: CDR1 SGHTA, CDR2 FQGNSA. The chain's CDR3 is CASSASGGRGQETQYF. The CDR3 DNA reads TGTGCCAGCAGCGCCTCCGGGGGTAGAGGACAAGAGACCCAGTACTTC.

This clonotype was detected a few times. The rearrangement links TRBV12-3 or TRBV12-4 to TRBJ2-5, with 12 nucleotides matching TRBD1. V lost 7 bases, J lost 1 base, and 4 bases stayed unmatched. The length of the CDR3 is 15 residues. The CDR3 is CASTGDRGPQETQYF. The CDR3 DNA is TGTGCCAGCACCGGGGACAGGGGGCCCCAAGAGACCCAGTACTTC.

The chain employs TRBV28 and TRBJ1-5, with 8 positions matching TRBD1. The CDR3 extends over 17 amino acids. Unmatched junction bases numbered 11, after V lost 5 bases and J lost 2 bases. Germline V gene sequence: CDR1 MDHEN, CDR2 SYDVKM. The CDR3 loop is CASSLIGQGYGNQPQHF. The CDR3 DNA reads as TGTGCCAGCAGTCTAATCGGACAGGGATATGGCAATCAGCCCCAGCATTTT.

This clonotype was observed a few times. The CDR3 is CASSDFNSGSNEQFF. The CDR3 coding sequence is TGTGCCAGCAGTGACTTTAATAGCGGGAGCAATGAGCAGTTCTTC. The chain has TRBV25-1 and TRBJ2-1; 9 nucleotides match TRBD2. The CDR3 loop spans 15 amino acids. The germline CDR1 and CDR2 sequences are MGHDK and SYGVNS. The J segment lost 6 bases and the V segment lost 3 bases, leaving 6 bases of the junction unmatched.

The CDR3 DNA follows: TGTGCCAGCAGTTTTTTTGCGGGAGGAGTGGATGAGCAGTTCTTC. This codes for CASSFFAGGVDEQFF. V usage is TRBV12-3 or TRBV12-4 and J usage is TRBJ2-1; 8 bases align to TRBD2. V lost 3 bases and J lost 8; bases outside the gene matches: 9. CDR3 length equals 15 residues.

As regards this clonotype: A read error may explain this, as a much larger clone is one base away. The rearrangement joins TRBV6-5 to TRBJ2-4, with D possibly being TRBD1 (6 bases). The DNA end is more similar to TRBJ2-7, so the J call may be wrong. Germline loops: CDR1 MNHEY, CDR2 SVGAGI. This CDR3 spans 15 amino acids. Here the CDR3 DNA reads TGTGCCAGCAGTTACAGCCCTATACAGGGACACGAGCAGTACTTC. Residues: CASSYSPIQGHEQYF.

This clonotype was detected many times. V gene TRBV6-6 combines with J gene TRBJ2-7; D ambiguous. Germline V gene lookup returns CDR1 MNHNY and CDR2 SVGAGI (reference sequence). The CDR3 has 13 residues. V was clipped by 4 bases and J by 2 bases, with 9 bases between them. This CDR3 is CASSFDGPYEQYF. In DNA form, the CDR3 reads TGTGCCAGCAGTTTTGACGGTCCCTACGAGCAGTACTTC.

The count of this clonotype is one. The chain carries TRBV7-2 and TRBJ1-1, with D uncertain. The CDR3 is 14 amino acids. Germline V CDR1 and CDR2: SGHTA, FQGNSA. V lost 1 base, J lost 1 base, and 7 bases lay in between. CDR3 in amino acids: CASSLGPTNTEAFF. CDR3 nucleotides: TGTGCCAGCAGCTTAGGGCCCACGAACACTGAAGCTTTCTTT.

V gene TRBV5-1 combines with J gene TRBJ2-5, with TRBD2 as a possible D gene (6 bases). The J call may be incorrect, as the DNA end agrees better with TRBJ2-7. CDR1 and CDR2 (germline): SGHRS, YFSETQ. CDR3 length equals 17 residues. CDR3 nucleotides: TGCGCCAGCAGCGAGAATGTGGGACTCACCGTCTCCTACGAGCAGTACTTC. It codes for CASSENVGLTVSYEQYF.

This clonotype appeared many times. The V gene is TRBV6-5, the J gene TRBJ2-3, with D tentatively TRBD2 (6 bases). Trimming cost V 6 bases and J 5 bases, with 15 bases left between them. In germline, CDR1 is MNHEY, CDR2 SVGAGI. CDR3 length: 14 residues. The CDR3: CASSPAGRVDTQYF. CDR3 bases: TGTGCCAGCAGCCCCGCGGGGCGGGTAGATACGCAGTATTTT.

This chain links TRBV5-1 with TRBJ2-5; a possible D gene is TRBD1 (5 bases). This CDR3 region has 15 residues. Trimming left V 5 bases short and J 2 bases short, with 16 bases between. Germline lookup yields CDR1 SGHRS and CDR2 YFSETQ. The CDR3 DNA reads as TGCGCCAGCAGGAGGACACCTCTCCCACAAGAGACCCAGTACTTC. Translated, it gives CASRRTPLPQETQYF.

V and J are TRBV7-2 and TRBJ2-6; D unresolved. CDR3 length: 17 amino acids. The germline V gene has CDR1 SGHTA and CDR2 FQGNSA. V lost 4 bases, J lost 0 bases, and 13 bases lay in between. The CDR3 nucleotides are TGTGCCAGCAGCTCAGTTAGGTCGCTCTCTGGGGCCAACGTCCTGACTTTC. Encoded protein: CASSSVRSLSGANVLTF.

The chain employs TRBV29-1 and TRBJ1-1; D remains unclear. V was pared by 2 bases and J by 1 base, with 8 bases between. Germline CDR1 SQVTM, CDR2 ANQGSEA. This CDR3 is built from 13 residues. CDR3 sequence reads: CSVERAENTEAFF. The CDR3, as DNA: TGCAGCGTTGAAAGGGCTGAGAACACTGAAGCTTTCTTT.

This chain joins TRBV29-1 and TRBJ2-1, with D possibly matching TRBD2 (5 bases). The CDR3 extends over 12 amino acids. Looked up from germline, CDR1 is SQVTM and CDR2 is ANQGSEA. V gave up 8 bases and J gave up 10 bases, with 18 bases separating them. In DNA, the CDR3 is TGCAGCATCGTCGTGGAGGCCACGGAGCAGTTCTTC. Encoded protein: CSIVVEATEQFF.

A remark on this clonotype: Germline and junction disagree at one end, which may indicate a read error. This rearrangement joins TRBV7-3 to TRBJ2-1, with 13 bases lining up with TRBD2. Germline V CDR1 and CDR2: SGHTA, FQGTGA. CDR3 length: 17 residues. The CDR3 here is CASSRTGLAGAYNEQFF. In DNA form, the CDR3 reads TGTGCCAGCAGCCGCACCGGACTAGCGGGGGCCTATAATGAGCAGTTCTTC.

This chain uses TRBV6-1 with TRBJ2-1; 9 bases line up with TRBD2. The germline V gene has CDR1 MNHNS and CDR2 SASEGT. V trimming: 2 bases; J trimming: 2 bases; junction bases outside the gene matches: 1. The CDR3 is made up of 15 amino acids. CDR3 loop: CASSELAGPYNEQFF. The CDR3 bases are TGTGCCAGCAGTGAACTAGCGGGACCCTACAATGAGCAGTTCTTC.